Sequencing of this TCR beta chain was carried out in a study of blood T cells in healthy people across ages. A J-beta primer mix and a sample-barcoded 5' primer were used in a second PCR of roughly 6 to 11 cycles. Each cDNA molecule, via a template-switch adaptor with 12 random nucleotides, was tagged. Each CDR3 protein is one row after TCRdb ran MiXCR on the 5' RACE reads. Of 800,000 to 1,000,000 distinct CDR3 sequences listed, roughly 48% are singletons. Whole-study results and caveats: The fall in TCR beta diversity per million T cells was roughly linear with age. Comparison with aged donors showed that long-lived donors had more naive CD4+ cells and higher diversity.

The sample holds a few counts of this clonotype. What it binds is not known. After removal of 6 bases from V and 0 bases from J, the junction contained 19 bases not matched to a gene. This CDR3 has 20 amino acids. Germline V gives CDR1 MGHRA, CDR2 YSYEKL. The sequenced sample was blood. The rearrangement joins TRBV4-1 to TRBJ2-4, with 8 bases aligning to TRBD1. This clonotype was sampled from a man aged 25-40 years in good health. The CDR3 nucleotides read TGCGCCAGCAGTCCCCATCTTTTAGCGACAGGGGAGATAGCCAAAAACATTCAGTACTTC. Encoded protein: CASSPHLLATGEIAKNIQYF.